This TCR beta chain was recovered during a study of vaccination effects on CD4 cells after COVID-19. Looking at the study overall: Each participant was given two doses of one vaccine (BNT162b2 or mRNA-1273). Findings and caveats of the study: Vaccine- and infection-induced clones showed marked clonal contraction late following vaccination.

This CDR3 spans 13 amino acids. Trimming shortened V by 3 bases and J by 4 bases, and 4 bases separated the two germline ends. Looked up from germline, CDR1 is MNHNS and CDR2 is SASEGT. Clones were read by immunoSEQ multiplex PCR, and TCRdb kept only the in-frame ones, dropping some. This sample has around 19,000 clones, with roughly 70% found just once. Expansion with viral peptide pools was applied to antigen-specific CD4+ T cells by the ViraFEST assay prior to sequencing. Culture proceeded for roughly ten days, and CD4+ T cells were then isolated. The individual was infected with SARS-CoV-2 between March and December 2020, as confirmed by PCR. As for this clone: Its target is not known.

This TCR was sampled from a human donor who had a prior SARS-CoV-2 infection. The chain is built from TRBV6-1 and TRBJ1-6; D unresolved. Material: CD4+ T cells from PBMCs cultured with a peptide pool, obtained before COVID-19 vaccination. CDR3 sequence reads: CASSDRYNSPLHF. The CDR3 DNA reads TGTGCCAGCAGTGACAGGTATAATTCACCCCTCCACTTT.